This T cell receptor (beta chain) was identified during a study of T-cell reconstitution after alpha-beta-depleted transplantation in children (dated by TCRdb to 2016 to 2017). With regard to the full study: Using TCR repertoire profiling, the study quantitatively followed how T-cell immune reconstitution unfolded in children after TCRalphabeta/CD19-depleted allogeneic hematopoietic cell transplantation.

V has 0 bases trimmed and J has 6 bases trimmed; junction bases matching no gene number 3. There are 17 amino acids in the CDR3, from cysteine to phenylalanine inclusive. Just CDR3 DNA is preserved here, 51 bases in frame from base 1. CDR1 MNHEY and CDR2 SVGEGT were looked up in the germline V gene. Of note for this clonotype: Its antigen is still unknown. Base qualities are not recorded, but no much larger clone differs from it by a single base.

Library method: PCR. Reads for this sample came from an Illumina HiSeq 2500. Molecular barcoding was employed in the preparation of TCR libraries, with unique molecular identifiers being used to normalize TCRbeta repertoire quantification. TCRdb passed the public sequencing reads through fastp at Q25 and MiXCR, retaining productive beta sequences. Duplicate CDR3 protein sequences are folded into a single record with the most common DNA and genes. In all, the sample holds around 410,000 distinct CDR3 sequences, and 9.5% to 13% of those were seen once. 4.5% to 6% of the sample is taken by the ten largest.

The material sequenced was PBMCs from the stem cell graft donor, taken from the stem cell graft. This TCR was recovered from a human donor who donated a stem cell graft to a child with acute myeloid leukemia. The receptor chain draws on TRBV6-2 or TRBV6-3 and TRBJ2-3; TRBD2 agrees with 16 junctional bases. This receptor has the CDR3 CASSYSGLAGGRDTQYF. In nucleotides, the sequence is TGTGCCAGCAGTTACTCGGGACTAGCGGGAGGGCGCGATACGCAGTATTTT.